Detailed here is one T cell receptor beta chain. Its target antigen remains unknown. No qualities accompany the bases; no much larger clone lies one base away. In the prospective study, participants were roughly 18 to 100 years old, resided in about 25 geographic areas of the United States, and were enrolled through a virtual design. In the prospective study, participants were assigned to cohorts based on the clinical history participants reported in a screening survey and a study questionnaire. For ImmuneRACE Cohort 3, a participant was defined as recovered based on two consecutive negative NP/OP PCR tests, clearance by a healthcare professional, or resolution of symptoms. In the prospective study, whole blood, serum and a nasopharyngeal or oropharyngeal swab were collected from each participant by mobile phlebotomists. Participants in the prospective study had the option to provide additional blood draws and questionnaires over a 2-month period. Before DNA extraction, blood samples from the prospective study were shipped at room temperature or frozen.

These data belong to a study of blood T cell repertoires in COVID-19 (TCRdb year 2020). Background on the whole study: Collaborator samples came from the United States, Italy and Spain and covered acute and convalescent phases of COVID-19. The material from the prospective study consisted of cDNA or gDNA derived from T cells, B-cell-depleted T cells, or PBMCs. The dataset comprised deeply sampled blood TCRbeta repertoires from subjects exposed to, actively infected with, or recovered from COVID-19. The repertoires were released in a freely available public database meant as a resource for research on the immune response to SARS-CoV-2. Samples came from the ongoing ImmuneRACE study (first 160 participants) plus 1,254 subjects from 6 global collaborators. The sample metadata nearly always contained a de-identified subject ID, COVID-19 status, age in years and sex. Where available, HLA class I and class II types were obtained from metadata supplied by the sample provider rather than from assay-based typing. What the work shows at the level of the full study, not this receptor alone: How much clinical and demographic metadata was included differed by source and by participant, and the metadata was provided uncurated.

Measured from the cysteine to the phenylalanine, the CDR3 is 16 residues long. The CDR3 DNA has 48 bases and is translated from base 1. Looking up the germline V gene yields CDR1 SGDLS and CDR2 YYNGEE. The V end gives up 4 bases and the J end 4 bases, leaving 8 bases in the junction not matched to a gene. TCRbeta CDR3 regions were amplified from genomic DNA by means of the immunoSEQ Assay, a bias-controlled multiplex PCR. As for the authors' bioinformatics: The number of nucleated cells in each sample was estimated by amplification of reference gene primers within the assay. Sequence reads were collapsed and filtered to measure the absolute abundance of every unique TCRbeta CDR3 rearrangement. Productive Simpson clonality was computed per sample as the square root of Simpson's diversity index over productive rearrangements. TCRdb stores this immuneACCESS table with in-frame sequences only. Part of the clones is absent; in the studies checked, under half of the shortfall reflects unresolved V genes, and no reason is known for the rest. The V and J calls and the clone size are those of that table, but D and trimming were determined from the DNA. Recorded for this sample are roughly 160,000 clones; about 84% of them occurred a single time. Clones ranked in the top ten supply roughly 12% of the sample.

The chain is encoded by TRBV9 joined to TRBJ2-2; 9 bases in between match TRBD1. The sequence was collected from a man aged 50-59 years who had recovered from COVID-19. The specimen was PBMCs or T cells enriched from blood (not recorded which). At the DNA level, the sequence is TGTGCCAGCAGCCCCGCCGGGACAGGGACCACCGGGGAGCTGTTTTTT. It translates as CASSPAGTGTTGELFF.